This is a list of T cell receptor beta chains from one sample in a study of shared clonotypes between healthy human individuals. Some clones are missing from TCRdb's copy, which holds only in-frame ones; the method was immunoSEQ multiplex PCR. The sample has under 2,500,000 clones; around 95% are singletons. Sequencing was carried out using naive CD4+ T cells sorted from blood. The receptors shown here come from a man aged 18-30 years in good health. Both conserved end residues are part of each CDR3. D genes are given only for firm matches. Only part of the rows carry a size: once, few, many, or a class if the clone is expanded.

TRBD1	-	TRBV11-2	TRBJ2-3	CASSSRQGTDTQYF	TGTGCCAGCAGCTCGAGACAGGGTACAGATACGCAGTATTTT
TRBD1	-	TRBV19	TRBJ1-1	CASTRDRVDTEAFF	TGTGCCAGTACCCGGGACAGGGTGGACACTGAAGCTTTCTTT
-	-	TRBV1	TRBJ1-4	CTSSHLSAGTGGREKLFF	TGCACCAGCAGTCATCTCTCCGCCGGGACAGGGGGGAGGGAAAAACTGTTTTTT
TRBD1	-	TRBV5-8	TRBJ1-5	CASRKDHTGGGNQPQHF	TGTGCCAGCAGAAAAGACCACACAGGGGGAGGCAATCAGCCCCAGCATTTT
-	-	TRBV5-4	TRBJ1-2	CASSLQANYGYTF	TGTGCCAGCAGCTTGCAAGCTAACTATGGCTACACCTTC
-	-	TRBV2	TRBJ2-6	CASSGEPKYYSGANVLTF	TGTGCCAGCAGCGGGGAGCCGAAATATTACTCTGGGGCCAACGTCCTGACTTTC
-	-	TRBV2	TRBJ1-4	CASSLHNEKLFF	TGTGCCAGCAGTCTACATAATGAAAAACTGTTTTTT
TRBD2	-	TRBV27	TRBJ2-2	CASSLLAANTGELFF	TGTGCCAGCAGTTTGCTAGCGGCTAACACCGGGGAGCTGTTTTTT
TRBD1	-	TRBV6-5	TRBJ1-2	CASSYLGQGYGYTF	TGTGCCAGCAGTTACTTGGGACAGGGGTATGGCTACACCTTC
TRBD1	once	TRBV7-6	TRBJ1-3	CASSLDRGRISTGNTIYF	TGTGCCAGCAGCTTAGACAGGGGGCGAATCTCGACTGGAAACACCATATATTTT
TRBD1	-	TRBV7-3	TRBJ1-2	CASSRQGGGLVRGYTF	TGTGCCAGCAGTCGACAGGGCGGTGGCCTAGTTCGAGGCTACACCTTC
TRBD2	-	TRBV10-2	TRBJ2-5	CASSESRLAGGTETQYF	TGCGCCAGCAGTGAGTCCAGACTAGCGGGGGGTACAGAGACCCAGTACTTC
TRBD1	-	TRBV4-1	TRBJ2-1	CASSQPGQGRYNEQFF	TGCGCCAGCAGCCAACCCGGACAGGGGAGGTACAATGAGCAGTTCTTC
-	-	TRBV27	TRBJ2-7	CASSLSLQVGEQYF	TGTGCCAGCAGTTTATCGTTGCAGGTGGGGGAGCAGTACTTC
TRBD1	-	TRBV5-6	TRBJ2-5	CASSSPTGAGKQETQYF	TGTGCCAGCAGCTCTCCGACAGGGGCCGGAAAACAAGAGACCCAGTACTTC
TRBD2	-	TRBV2	TRBJ2-3	CASSELAGGDTQYF	TGTGCCAGCAGTGAACTAGCGGGCGGGGATACGCAGTATTTT
-	-	TRBV5-1	TRBJ2-3	CASSLAGVPDTQYF	TGCGCCAGCAGCTTGGCAGGGGTCCCAGATACGCAGTATTTT
TRBD1	-	TRBV7-2	TRBJ2-3	CASSLRTGGSADTQYF	TGTGCCAGCAGCCTCAGGACAGGGGGGTCGGCAGATACGCAGTATTTT
-	-	TRBV10-3	TRBJ1-3	CAISFGDRLTGNTIYF	TGTGCCATCAGTTTCGGAGACAGGCTTACCGGAAACACCATATATTTT
-	-	TRBV5-1	TRBJ2-7	CASSLVGQQSSYEQYF	TGCGCCAGCAGCTTGGTGGGGCAGCAGAGCTCCTACGAGCAGTACTTC
-	-	TRBV5-1	TRBJ1-4	CASSSTVATNEKLFF	TGCGCCAGCAGCTCGACAGTTGCAACTAATGAAAAACTGTTTTTT
-	-	TRBV4-1	TRBJ2-7	CASSQDSPPENRGQYF	TGCGCCAGCAGCCAAGATTCGCCTCCCGAAAACCGCGGGCAGTACTTC
TRBD2	-	TRBV18	TRBJ2-1	CASSPGGGSYNEQFF	TGTGCCAGCTCACCAGGGGGGGGCTCCTACAATGAGCAGTTCTTC
-	-	TRBV5-1	TRBJ2-7	CASSLSSLAYEQYF	TGCGCCAGCAGCTTGAGTTCCCTAGCGTACGAGCAGTACTTC
-	-	TRBV4-1	TRBJ1-5	CASSQALREPQHF	TGCGCCAGCAGCCAAGCCCTCAGAGAGCCCCAGCATTTT
TRBD1	-	TRBV4-1	TRBJ2-6	CASSQDPGQGDSGANVLTF	TGCGCCAGCAGCCAAGATCCGGGACAGGGGGACTCTGGGGCCAACGTCCTGACTTTC
-	-	TRBV7-2	TRBJ1-2	CASSLVEGAYGYTF	TGTGCCAGCAGCTTAGTCGAAGGGGCCTATGGCTACACCTTC
TRBD1	-	TRBV30	TRBJ1-4	CAWSTGAGLLFF	TGTGCCTGGAGTACAGGGGCCGGCCTCCTGTTTTTT
-	-	TRBV6-1	TRBJ1-4	CASSEGLSRSNEKLFF	TGTGCCAGCAGTGAGGGACTCTCTCGGAGTAATGAAAAACTGTTTTTT
-	-	TRBV5-1	TRBJ2-5	CASSWGAETQYF	TGCGCCAGCAGCTGGGGGGCTGAGACCCAGTACTTC
TRBD2	-	TRBV5-4	TRBJ2-7	CASSSDGLARYEQYF	TGTGCCAGCAGCTCCGATGGACTAGCGAGGTACGAGCAGTACTTC
-	-	TRBV10-3	TRBJ2-1	CAIRQGFNPPYNEQFF	TGTGCCATCAGGCAGGGGTTCAACCCCCCCTACAATGAGCAGTTCTTC
TRBD2	-	TRBV11-2	TRBJ2-4	CASSLGLGAGLTKNIQYF	TGTGCCAGCAGCTTAGGCCTTGGAGCGGGGCTTACCAAAAACATTCAGTACTTC
TRBD1	-	TRBV30	TRBJ1-5	CAWSVRQGAGQPQHF	TGTGCCTGGAGTGTACGACAGGGGGCGGGTCAGCCCCAGCATTTT